These T cell receptor beta chains were read from a single sample in a study of graft-versus-host responses after intestinal transplantation. Sequencing was performed with immunoSEQ multiplex PCR; in TCRdb, only in-frame clones are kept and a portion is missing. The data hold about 6,900 clones, with around a third observed a single time. This specimen consisted of alloreactive CD8+ T cells from a mixed lymphocyte reaction culture, obtained before transplantation. These receptors were collected from a human patient who was an organ donor for intestinal transplantation. Both conserved end residues are part of each CDR3. The D gene is left open where the match is weak. Only some rows state a clone size, as once, few, many or a class for expanded clones.

>TRBJ1-1|TRBD1|13|.|TRBV11-2
TGTGCCAGCAGCCCCACCGGGACAGATGAAGCTTTCTTT
CASSPTGTDEAFF
>TRBJ1-1|.|16|.|TRBV2
TGTTCCAGCAGTGTAGTGGACATACGGCCTAACACTGAAGCTTTCTTT
CSSSVVDIRPNTEAFF
>TRBJ2-7|TRBD1|15|.|TRBV6-6
TGTGCCAGCAGTTACGGTTGGACAGGGGGCTACGAGCAGTACTTC
CASSYGWTGGYEQYF
>TRBJ1-1|.|15|.|TRBV5-1
TGCGCCAGCAGCCCCATAAGTACCCCGAACACTGAAGCTTTCTTT
CASSPISTPNTEAFF
>TRBJ2-7|.|14|few|TRBV5-4
TGTGCCAGCAGCTTTATTGGAGGATGGTACGAGCAGTACTTC
CASSFIGGWYEQYF
>TRBJ2-2|.|14|.|TRBV27
TGTGCCAGCAGAGCGAACCCCGCAGCCGGGGAGCTGTTTTTT
CASRANPAAGELFF
>TRBJ1-6|TRBD1|15|.|TRBV6-5
TGTGCCAGCAGAAAAAGGGACAGGGGTAATTCACCCCTCCACTTT
CASRKRDRGNSPLHF
>TRBJ2-4|.|14|.|TRBV7-9
TGTGCCAGCAGCTTAGTTGCGGGGCAAAACATTCAGTACTTC
CASSLVAGQNIQYF
>TRBJ1-3|TRBD1|16|.|TRBV15
TGTGCCACCAGGAATTGGAGGGGGCTTTCGGGAAACACCATATATTTT
CATRNWRGLSGNTIYF
>TRBJ1-2|TRBD1|14|.|TRBV9
TGTGCCAGCAGCGCCCACAGGGGAAAAGGGGGCTACACCTTC
CASSAHRGKGGYTF
>TRBJ2-5|.|14|few|TRBV7-7
TGTGCTAGCAGCCCCCCACGGGTTAGGAGAACCCAGTACTTC
CASSPPRVRRTQYF
>TRBJ2-7|TRBD2|15|few|TRBV7-9
TGTGCCAGCAGCTTAGAGCCTAGCGGGGGATACGAGCAGTACTTC
CASSLEPSGGYEQYF
>TRBJ2-7|.|13|few|TRBV4-1
TGCGCCAGCAGCCAAGGGGTGCGCTACGAGCAGTACTTC
CASSQGVRYEQYF
>TRBJ2-7|TRBD1|15|few|TRBV7-3
TGTGCCAGCAGCTTAGGGACAGGGGGAATCTACGAGCAGTACTTC
CASSLGTGGIYEQYF
>TRBJ1-1|.|15|few|TRBV4-3
TGCGCCAGCAGCCAAGATCGGGCGGGGAACACTGAAGCTTTCTTT
CASSQDRAGNTEAFF
>TRBJ1-6|.|17|once|TRBV5-4
TGTGCCAGCAGCCCCAGGTCCCCTAGCTCCTATAATTCACCCCTCCACTTT
CASSPRSPSSYNSPLHF
>TRBJ2-5|.|12|.|TRBV4-3
TGCGCCAGCAGACTGACCCAAGAGACCCAGTACTTC
CASRLTQETQYF
>TRBJ2-5|.|13|.|TRBV5-1
TGCGCCAGCAGCTCCAGGGGTCGGGAGACCCAGTACTTC
CASSSRGRETQYF
>TRBJ1-4|.|16|.|TRBV7-8
TGTGCCAGCAGCTTAAGAATCCAGGGTTTTGGTGAAAAACTGTTTTTT
CASSLRIQGFGEKLFF
>TRBJ1-3|.|17|.|TRBV21-1
TGTGCCAGCAGCAAAGTAAGGGTCCCAGACTCTGGAAACACCATATATTTT
CASSKVRVPDSGNTIYF
>TRBJ1-2|.|13|.|TRBV13
TGTGCCAGCAGCTCGAGGGACCTGAGCGGCTACACCTTC
CASSSRDLSGYTF
>TRBJ1-4|.|9|few|TRBV7-9
TGTGCCAGCAGCCATGTTTGGTTTTTT
CASSHVWFF
>TRBJ2-7|.|15|.|TRBV7-9
TGTGCCAGCAGCTTAGAAGCAGGCCCAGGCTACGAGCAGTACTTC
CASSLEAGPGYEQYF
>TRBJ1-6|TRBD1|15|.|TRBV4-2
TGTGCCAGCAGCCAATGGGGACAGGTGAATTCACCCCTCCACTTT
CASSQWGQVNSPLHF
>TRBJ2-7|.|14|.|TRBV5-1
TGCGCCAGCAGCCTTACAGTTCCCCCCTACGAGCAGTACTTC
CASSLTVPPYEQYF
>TRBJ2-7|.|15|.|TRBV7-3
TGTGCCAGCAGCTCTCCCATGGGAAGAAACTACGAGCAGTACTTC
CASSSPMGRNYEQYF
>TRBJ2-5|.|14|few|TRBV9
TGTGCCAGCAGCGCCCCGTTGAGGGGGGAGACCCAGTACTTC
CASSAPLRGETQYF
>TRBJ2-7|.|13|few|TRBV4-1
TGCGCCAGCAGCCAAAGGGAGGTCTACGAGCAGTACTTC
CASSQREVYEQYF
>TRBJ2-7|.|12|.|TRBV6-5
TGTGCCAGCAGTCCTGTGGGGTACGAGCAGTACTTC
CASSPVGYEQYF
>TRBJ1-2|.|13|.|TRBV19
TGTGCCAGTAGTACACAGTGGGACTATGGCTACACCTTC
CASSTQWDYGYTF
>TRBJ2-7|.|15|.|TRBV7-2
TGTGCCAGCAGCTTAGAAGCGAGGGCAAACTACGAGCAGTACTTC
CASSLEARANYEQYF
>TRBJ2-7|.|15|.|TRBV4-1
TGCGCCAGCAGCCAAGAGGGGGCAGGGGCCTACGAGCAGTACTTC
CASSQEGAGAYEQYF
>TRBJ2-7|TRBD2|15|.|TRBV11-2
TGTGCCAGCAGCTTAGTGGGGACTAGCGACTACGAGCAGTACTTC
CASSLVGTSDYEQYF
>TRBJ2-7|TRBD1|13|.|TRBV4-1
TGCGCCAGCAGCCACCCAGGGGGCTACGAGCAGTACTTC
CASSHPGGYEQYF
>TRBJ2-3|.|13|.|TRBV7-2
TGTGCCAGCAGGCAGGGTTGGACGGATACGCAGTATTTT
CASRQGWTDTQYF
>TRBJ2-1|.|19|.|TRBV4-3
TGCGCCAGCAGCCAAGCCCCTCGGCAGAGGCCACGGGGCCCCGATGAGCAGTTCTTC
CASSQAPRQRPRGPDEQFF
>TRBJ2-5|.|14|.|TRBV5-3
TGTGCCAGCAGCTTCTTCGGGGGTTCGGAGACCCAGTACTTC
CASSFFGGSETQYF
>TRBJ2-1|TRBD2|13|.|TRBV29-1
TGCAGCGTTGTGCGGGGGGCGGGGTATGAGCAGTTCTTC
CSVVRGAGYEQFF
>TRBJ2-3|.|13|.|TRBV4-2
TGTGCCAGCAGAGGAGGGGCAGCAGATACGCAGTATTTT
CASRGGAADTQYF
>TRBJ1-5|.|19|.|TRBV4-1
TGCGCCAGCAGCCCGACGGGGATTCTACAGGGCCCATACAATCAGCCCCAGCATTTT
CASSPTGILQGPYNQPQHF
>TRBJ2-7|.|15|few|TRBV7-8
TGTGCCAGCAGCTTAGAGCTAGCCTACTCCTACGAGCAGTACTTC
CASSLELAYSYEQYF
>TRBJ2-7|TRBD1|15|.|TRBV27
TGTGCCAGCAGTTTGTGGGGGACAGGGTATTACGAGCAGTACTTC
CASSLWGTGYYEQYF
>TRBJ2-6|.|19|.|TRBV5-6
TGTGCCAGCAGCTTGGGTTTTGCCCTTTTGAAGTCTGGGGCCAACGTCCTGACTTTC
CASSLGFALLKSGANVLTF
>TRBJ2-7|.|12|.|TRBV7-6
TGTGCCAGCAGCTCGTACCCCTACGAGCAGTACTTC
CASSSYPYEQYF
>TRBJ1-2|.|15|medium-sized|TRBV14
TGTGCCAGCAGCCAAGAGGTCGACACATACTATGGCTACACCTTC
CASSQEVDTYYGYTF
>TRBJ2-7|TRBD1|14|.|TRBV6-5
TGTGCCAGCAGCTTCGGGACAGGGACTCACGAGCAGTACTTC
CASSFGTGTHEQYF
>TRBJ2-7|TRBD2|19|few|TRBV7-2
TGTGCCAGCAGCTTAGCGCTAGTTTATGTGGACGGGACTAGCGATGAGCAGTACTTC
CASSLALVYVDGTSDEQYF
>TRBJ2-7|TRBD1|15|large|TRBV7-6
TGTGCCAGCAGCTTAGGGACAGGGGGAATCTACGAGCAGTACTTC
CASSLGTGGIYEQYF
>TRBJ2-3|TRBD2|15|.|TRBV6-1
TGTGCCAGCAGTTGGACTAGCGGGAGCACAGATACGCAGTATTTT
CASSWTSGSTDTQYF
>TRBJ2-7|TRBD2|15|few|TRBV7-9
TGCGCCAGCAGCCAAGACTTTTCTAGCGGCTACGAGCAGTACTTC
CASSQDFSSGYEQYF